The rows below give T cell receptor beta chains drawn from one sample of a study of CD8 T cells in Susac syndrome. One entry per CDR3 protein results from TCRdb running MiXCR on the immunoSEQ multiplex PCR reads. Of about 300,000 distinct CDR3 sequences listed, 85% are singletons. Sequencing was performed on CD8+ T cells from PBMCs. The origin of the receptors is a human donor with multiple sclerosis. The CDR3 runs from the conserved cysteine through the conserved F or W. Each record gives: V gene, D gene, J gene, clone size, CDR3 DNA, CDR3 protein. The D gene is left open where the match is weak. Part of the rows lack a size; the others show once, few, many or a class for expanded clones.

V gene: TRBV5-4; D gene: -; J gene: TRBJ2-3; clone size: few; CDR3 DNA: TGTGCCAGCACCCCTCGGGCTCAACTTTCCCCAGATACGCAGTATTTT; CDR3 protein: CASTPRAQLSPDTQYF
V gene: TRBV7-2; D gene: -; J gene: TRBJ2-1; clone size: -; CDR3 DNA: TGTGCCAGCAGCTGGACTGACGGGTCCTACAATGAGCAGTTCTTC; CDR3 protein: CASSWTDGSYNEQFF
V gene: TRBV6-1; D gene: TRBD2; J gene: TRBJ2-7; clone size: -; CDR3 DNA: TGTGCCAGCAGGGGACTAGCGGGAGGGCCTTTATACGAGCAGTACTTC; CDR3 protein: CASRGLAGGPLYEQYF
V gene: TRBV30; D gene: -; J gene: TRBJ2-1; clone size: -; CDR3 DNA: TGTGCCTGGAGTGTGGAAGGGGACGAGCAGTTCTTC; CDR3 protein: CAWSVEGDEQFF
V gene: TRBV4-3; D gene: TRBD2; J gene: TRBJ2-3; clone size: -; CDR3 DNA: TGCGCCAGCAGCCACGACGATGAGGGAGGGGTGGATACGCAGTATTTT; CDR3 protein: CASSHDDEGGVDTQYF
V gene: TRBV6-5; D gene: -; J gene: TRBJ1-1; clone size: -; CDR3 DNA: TGTGCCAGCAGACCGACACCGAACACTGAAGCTTTCTTT; CDR3 protein: CASRPTPNTEAFF
V gene: TRBV11-2; D gene: -; J gene: TRBJ2-7; clone size: -; CDR3 DNA: TGTGCCAGCAGCCCCGCGGACTTTCCTAACTCCTACGAGCAGTACTTC; CDR3 protein: CASSPADFPNSYEQYF
V gene: TRBV27; D gene: -; J gene: TRBJ1-2; clone size: -; CDR3 DNA: TGTGCCACTCGGCAGAACTATGGCTACACCTTC; CDR3 protein: CATRQNYGYTF
V gene: TRBV10-3; D gene: TRBD2; J gene: TRBJ2-1; clone size: few; CDR3 DNA: TGTGCCATCAGGAGCGGGGAGCCTATGGCGTACAATGAGCAGTTCTTC; CDR3 protein: CAIRSGEPMAYNEQFF
V gene: TRBV7-9; D gene: -; J gene: TRBJ2-7; clone size: -; CDR3 DNA: TGTGCCAGCAGCCATGGACTTAGCTTCTACGAGCAGTACTTC; CDR3 protein: CASSHGLSFYEQYF
V gene: TRBV29-1; D gene: -; J gene: TRBJ1-2; clone size: -; CDR3 DNA: TGCAGTCTTACGGAAAGCAGGCCCCCCTATGGCTACACCTTC; CDR3 protein: CSLTESRPPYGYTF
V gene: TRBV28; D gene: -; J gene: TRBJ2-7; clone size: -; CDR3 DNA: TGTGCCAGCAGTTTAGTAGCGGACTCCTACGAGCAGTACTTC; CDR3 protein: CASSLVADSYEQYF
V gene: TRBV4-1; D gene: TRBD1; J gene: TRBJ2-2; clone size: -; CDR3 DNA: TGCGCCAGCAGCCAAGGTTGGGCAGGGGGAATAGCGAACACCGGGGAGCTGTTTTTT; CDR3 protein: CASSQGWAGGIANTGELFF
V gene: TRBV7-6; D gene: -; J gene: TRBJ1-2; clone size: -; CDR3 DNA: TGTGCCAGCAGTCCCTCCGGGACCCTCAACCGGGGCTACACCTTC; CDR3 protein: CASSPSGTLNRGYTF
V gene: TRBV30; D gene: -; J gene: TRBJ1-5; clone size: -; CDR3 DNA: TGTGCCTGGAGTGAATGGGGCGATCAGCCCCAGCATTTT; CDR3 protein: CAWSEWGDQPQHF
V gene: TRBV27; D gene: TRBD2; J gene: TRBJ2-1; clone size: -; CDR3 DNA: TGTGCCAGCAGTTTAATAGTGACTAGCGGAGGGGGTGAGCAGTTCTTC; CDR3 protein: CASSLIVTSGGGEQFF
V gene: TRBV24-1; D gene: -; J gene: TRBJ2-3; clone size: -; CDR3 DNA: TGTGCCACCAGTGATTCCCGGGCAGACTACACAGATACGCAGTATTTT; CDR3 protein: CATSDSRADYTDTQYF
V gene: TRBV13; D gene: -; J gene: TRBJ1-4; clone size: -; CDR3 DNA: TGTGCCAGCAGCTTGACGGCTAATGAAAAACTGTTTTTT; CDR3 protein: CASSLTANEKLFF
V gene: TRBV15; D gene: TRBD2; J gene: TRBJ2-7; clone size: -; CDR3 DNA: TGTGCCACCAGCAGACAGCGGGAGGGTGTCAACGAGCAGTACTTC; CDR3 protein: CATSRQREGVNEQYF
V gene: TRBV5-5; D gene: -; J gene: TRBJ2-7; clone size: -; CDR3 DNA: TGTGCCAGCAGCTACCTGCTGAGTTACGAGCAGTACTTC; CDR3 protein: CASSYLLSYEQYF
V gene: TRBV27; D gene: TRBD1; J gene: TRBJ2-7; clone size: -; CDR3 DNA: TGTGCCAGCAGTTTCGGTGGACGGGGACAGGGTGAATACGAGCGGCAGTACTTC; CDR3 protein: CASSFGGRGQGEYERQYF
V gene: TRBV6-1; D gene: -; J gene: TRBJ2-6; clone size: -; CDR3 DNA: TGTGCCAGCAGACCAATTTTCGGCCACAAAGTAGCTGGGGCCAACGTCCTGACTTTC; CDR3 protein: CASRPIFGHKVAGANVLTF
V gene: TRBV11-2; D gene: -; J gene: TRBJ1-1; clone size: -; CDR3 DNA: TGTGCCAGCACTTTAGGAGGGCTCCGTGAAGCTTTCTTT; CDR3 protein: CASTLGGLREAFF
V gene: TRBV28; D gene: -; J gene: TRBJ1-2; clone size: -; CDR3 DNA: TGTGCCAGCAGTTTGGTTATCGGCGGGATGAGGGACTATGGCTACACCTTC; CDR3 protein: CASSLVIGGMRDYGYTF
V gene: TRBV19; D gene: TRBD1; J gene: TRBJ2-1; clone size: -; CDR3 DNA: TGTGCCAGTGGTCTGGAGACAGGGAATGAGCAGTTCTTC; CDR3 protein: CASGLETGNEQFF
V gene: TRBV4-1; D gene: TRBD1; J gene: TRBJ2-7; clone size: -; CDR3 DNA: TGCGCCAGCAGCCAAGATCGACAGGGCTCCTACGAGCAGTACTTC; CDR3 protein: CASSQDRQGSYEQYF
V gene: TRBV9; D gene: -; J gene: TRBJ1-2; clone size: -; CDR3 DNA: TGTGCCAGCAGCGACACGGAGTTCTATGGCTACACCTTC; CDR3 protein: CASSDTEFYGYTF
V gene: TRBV7-3; D gene: -; J gene: TRBJ2-1; clone size: -; CDR3 DNA: TGTGCCAGCAGCTTAAGGCTGGGGGCGTTCAATGAGCAGTTCTTC; CDR3 protein: CASSLRLGAFNEQFF
V gene: TRBV28; D gene: -; J gene: TRBJ2-1; clone size: -; CDR3 DNA: TGTGCCAGCAGTTGGGCGGGGTCGACCTACAATGAGCAGTTCTTC; CDR3 protein: CASSWAGSTYNEQFF
V gene: TRBV7-8; D gene: TRBD1; J gene: TRBJ2-7; clone size: -; CDR3 DNA: TGTGCCAGCAGCACAACTTGGACAGGGGGACGTACCTCCTACGAGCAGTACTTC; CDR3 protein: CASSTTWTGGRTSYEQYF
V gene: TRBV28; D gene: -; J gene: TRBJ1-3; clone size: -; CDR3 DNA: TGTGCCAGCAGTTCTATCCCCTCGACAGTAACCTCTGGAAACACCATATATTTT; CDR3 protein: CASSSIPSTVTSGNTIYF
V gene: TRBV7-2; D gene: TRBD2; J gene: TRBJ2-1; clone size: -; CDR3 DNA: TGTGCCAGCCCGCACACCGTTAGCGGGATGCACCATGAGCAGTTCTTC; CDR3 protein: CASPHTVSGMHHEQFF
V gene: TRBV19; D gene: -; J gene: TRBJ2-2; clone size: -; CDR3 DNA: TGTGCCAGTAGTATAGAACTGCAGGGCACCGGGGAGTTGTTTTTT; CDR3 protein: CASSIELQGTGELFF
V gene: TRBV24-1; D gene: TRBD2; J gene: TRBJ2-1; clone size: -; CDR3 DNA: TGTGCCACCAGTGATGGGACTAACTACAATGAGCAGTTCTTC; CDR3 protein: CATSDGTNYNEQFF
V gene: TRBV11-3; D gene: TRBD1; J gene: TRBJ2-2; clone size: -; CDR3 DNA: TGTGCCAGCAGCTCCCCCGACAGGGTGAACACCGGGGAGCTGTTTTTT; CDR3 protein: CASSSPDRVNTGELFF
V gene: TRBV9; D gene: -; J gene: TRBJ2-5; clone size: -; CDR3 DNA: TGTGCCAGCAGCGCAAGGACAAGCAGCCAAGAGACCCAGTACTTC; CDR3 protein: CASSARTSSQETQYF
V gene: TRBV27; D gene: -; J gene: TRBJ2-7; clone size: -; CDR3 DNA: TGTGCCAGTAGTCTGGGGGGCCTCTACGAGCAGTACTTC; CDR3 protein: CASSLGGLYEQYF
V gene: TRBV18; D gene: -; J gene: TRBJ2-7; clone size: -; CDR3 DNA: TGTGCCAGCTCACCACCGGAGGACGGAACTTACGAGCAGTACTTC; CDR3 protein: CASSPPEDGTYEQYF
V gene: TRBV7-2; D gene: -; J gene: TRBJ2-3; clone size: -; CDR3 DNA: TGTGCCAGCAGCTTAGAAGGAGGTCGGGCCGGGAGCACAGATACGCAGTATTTT; CDR3 protein: CASSLEGGRAGSTDTQYF
V gene: TRBV28; D gene: -; J gene: TRBJ2-7; clone size: -; CDR3 DNA: TGTGCCAGTTCGGACGGAATCTACGAGCAGTACTTC; CDR3 protein: CASSDGIYEQYF
V gene: TRBV28; D gene: -; J gene: TRBJ1-2; clone size: -; CDR3 DNA: TGTGCCAGCAGTTTACCTCAAGACAGGTCCTATGGCTACACCTTC; CDR3 protein: CASSLPQDRSYGYTF
V gene: TRBV20-1; D gene: TRBD2; J gene: TRBJ2-7; clone size: once; CDR3 DNA: TGCAGCCTCCCTAGCGGGAGGTTATCCTCCTACGAGCAGTACTTC; CDR3 protein: CSLPSGRLSSYEQYF
V gene: TRBV16; D gene: -; J gene: TRBJ2-2; clone size: -; CDR3 DNA: TGTGCCAGCAGCCATCAACTCCAGGGTTCCGGGGAGCTGTTTTTT; CDR3 protein: CASSHQLQGSGELFF
V gene: TRBV12-3/TRBV12-4; D gene: -; J gene: TRBJ2-6; clone size: -; CDR3 DNA: TGTGCCAGCAGCGAACAAATCTGGATGCGGGGGGCCAACGTCCTGACTTTC; CDR3 protein: CASSEQIWMRGANVLTF
V gene: TRBV28; D gene: -; J gene: TRBJ1-2; clone size: once; CDR3 DNA: TGTGCCAGCATGTCCCGAGGTTTTAACTATGGCTACACCTTC; CDR3 protein: CASMSRGFNYGYTF
V gene: TRBV19; D gene: -; J gene: TRBJ2-1; clone size: -; CDR3 DNA: TGTGCCAGTGGGTTTGGCAATGAGCAGTTCTTC; CDR3 protein: CASGFGNEQFF
V gene: TRBV4-3; D gene: -; J gene: TRBJ2-7; clone size: once; CDR3 DNA: TGCGCCAGCAGCCAAGATAGCAGGGGCGAGCAGTACTTC; CDR3 protein: CASSQDSRGEQYF
V gene: TRBV29-1; D gene: -; J gene: TRBJ1-1; clone size: -; CDR3 DNA: TGCAGCGTTGAGGGCGGTCTGAACACTGAAGCTTTCTTT; CDR3 protein: CSVEGGLNTEAFF
V gene: TRBV29-1; D gene: -; J gene: TRBJ1-2; clone size: -; CDR3 DNA: TGCAGCGTTCTCGACCCGGCCGGTAACTATGGCTACACCTTC; CDR3 protein: CSVLDPAGNYGYTF
V gene: TRBV4-3; D gene: -; J gene: TRBJ2-7; clone size: few; CDR3 DNA: TGTGCCAGCAGCCAAGACGGCTCCTACGAGCAGTACTTC; CDR3 protein: CASSQDGSYEQYF
V gene: TRBV6-2/TRBV6-3; D gene: -; J gene: TRBJ2-5; clone size: -; CDR3 DNA: TGTGCCAGCAGTAATCCGTTGGCGGAGGAGGAGACCCAGTACTTC; CDR3 protein: CASSNPLAEEETQYF
V gene: TRBV4-1; D gene: -; J gene: TRBJ2-1; clone size: few; CDR3 DNA: TGCGCCAGCAGCGAGTATCCAAGCTCCTACAATGAGCAGTTCTTC; CDR3 protein: CASSEYPSSYNEQFF
V gene: TRBV4-3; D gene: -; J gene: TRBJ2-1; clone size: -; CDR3 DNA: TGCGCCAGCAGCCATACAGCCTACAATGAGCAGTTCTTC; CDR3 protein: CASSHTAYNEQFF
V gene: TRBV27; D gene: -; J gene: TRBJ2-3; clone size: -; CDR3 DNA: TGTGCCAGCAGTTCCGGAGGAGGCGGCACAGATACGCAGTATTTT; CDR3 protein: CASSSGGGGTDTQYF
V gene: TRBV27; D gene: -; J gene: TRBJ2-1; clone size: -; CDR3 DNA: TGTGCCAGCCATTTACGCCAGTCCTCCTACAATGAGCAGTTCTTC; CDR3 protein: CASHLRQSSYNEQFF
V gene: TRBV6-5; D gene: -; J gene: TRBJ1-4; clone size: -; CDR3 DNA: TGTGCCAGCAGCTCGGGGGCCAGGGGCGGTGAGAAACTGTTTTTT; CDR3 protein: CASSSGARGGEKLFF
V gene: TRBV27; D gene: -; J gene: TRBJ1-1; clone size: -; CDR3 DNA: TGTGCCAGCAGTTTTAAATCCCCCCCCGCAGACACTGAAGCTTTCTTT; CDR3 protein: CASSFKSPPADTEAFF
V gene: TRBV6-2/TRBV6-3; D gene: -; J gene: TRBJ2-5; clone size: few; CDR3 DNA: TGTGCCAGCGGAGGAGGGACCCAGTACTTC; CDR3 protein: CASGGGTQYF
V gene: TRBV10-2; D gene: TRBD2; J gene: TRBJ2-3; clone size: -; CDR3 DNA: TGCGCCAGCAGTGATAGAGCGGGAGAGGATACGCAGTATTTT; CDR3 protein: CASSDRAGEDTQYF